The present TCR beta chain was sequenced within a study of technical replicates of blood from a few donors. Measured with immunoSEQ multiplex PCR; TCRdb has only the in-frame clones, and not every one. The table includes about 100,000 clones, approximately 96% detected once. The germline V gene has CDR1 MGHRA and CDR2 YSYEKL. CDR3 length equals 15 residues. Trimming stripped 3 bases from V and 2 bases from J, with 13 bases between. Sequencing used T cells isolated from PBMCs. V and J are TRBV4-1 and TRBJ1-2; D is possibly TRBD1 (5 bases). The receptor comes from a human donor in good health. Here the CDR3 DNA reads TGCGCCAGCAGCCAGGGCCAGGGCGAAAACTATGGCTACACCTTC. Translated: CASSQGQGENYGYTF.